This T cell receptor beta chain originates from a study of T cell repertoires in cytomegalovirus infection. The wider study: In public TCR beta signatures, there were indications of both CMV infection and matching HLA type. Study outcomes and limitations: The study found HLA-C-restricted CMV-specific TCR beta clonotypes dominating the ex vivo response. Carriers of CMV plus the relevant HLA were identified by cumulative public TCR beta family frequency.

In the case of this clonotype: Its matching antigen is unknown.

With 6 bases removed from V and 8 bases from J, the gap between germline ends came to 22 bases. This CDR3 is built from 14 residues. The germline gives CDR1 DFQATT, CDR2 SNEGSKA (reference sequence). TCRdb called the reads again in MiXCR, with one record for every CDR3 protein. The data contain 740,000 or so distinct CDR3 sequences, approximately 40% of them seen just once; the ten biggest clones take up 2.5% to 3.5%. The chain has TRBV20-1 and TRBJ1-2; unclear D gene. The clonotype originates from a human donor in good health (CMV status not recorded). Some clones in this sample may be carry-over from other donors' samples. Sequences were obtained from PBMCs. The DNA of the CDR3 is TGCAGTGCCCGGGAAAGCGACCATTACTGGGGCTACACCTTC. This gives the protein CSARESDHYWGYTF.